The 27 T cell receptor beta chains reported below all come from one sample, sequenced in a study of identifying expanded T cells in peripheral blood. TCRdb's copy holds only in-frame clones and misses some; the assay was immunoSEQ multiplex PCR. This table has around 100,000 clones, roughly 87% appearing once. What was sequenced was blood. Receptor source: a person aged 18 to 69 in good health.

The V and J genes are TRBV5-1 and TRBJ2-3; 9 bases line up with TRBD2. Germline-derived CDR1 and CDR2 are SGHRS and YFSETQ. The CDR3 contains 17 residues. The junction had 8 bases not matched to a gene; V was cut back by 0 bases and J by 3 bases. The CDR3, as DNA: TGCGCCAGCAGCTTGGCCTCTGCGGGGGGGGCAACAGATACGCAGTATTTT. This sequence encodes CASSLASAGGATDTQYF.

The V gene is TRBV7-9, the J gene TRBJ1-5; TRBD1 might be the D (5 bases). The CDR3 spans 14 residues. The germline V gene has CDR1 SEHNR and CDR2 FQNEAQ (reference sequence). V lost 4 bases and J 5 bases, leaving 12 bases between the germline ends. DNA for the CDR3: TGTGCCAGCAGCTCAGGGAGTAGGGATCAGCCCCAGCATTTT. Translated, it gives CASSSGSRDQPQHF. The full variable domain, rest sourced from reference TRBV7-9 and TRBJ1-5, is DTGVSQNPRHKITKRGQNVTFRCDPISEHNRLYWYRQTLGQGPEFLTYFQNEAQLEKSRLLSDRFSAERPKGSFSTLEIQRTEQGDSAMYLCASSSGSRDQPQHFGDGTRLSIL.

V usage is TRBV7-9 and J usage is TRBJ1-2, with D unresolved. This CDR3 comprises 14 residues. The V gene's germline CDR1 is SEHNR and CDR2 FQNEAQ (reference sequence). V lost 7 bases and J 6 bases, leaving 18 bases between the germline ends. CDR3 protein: CASTLTEGRNGYTF. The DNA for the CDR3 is TGTGCCAGCACCCTCACGGAGGGCAGGAATGGCTACACCTTC. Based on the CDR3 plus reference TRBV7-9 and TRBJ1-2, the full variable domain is DTGVSQNPRHKITKRGQNVTFRCDPISEHNRLYWYRQTLGQGPEFLTYFQNEAQLEKSRLLSDRFSAERPKGSFSTLEIQRTEQGDSAMYLCASTLTEGRNGYTFGSGTRLTVV.

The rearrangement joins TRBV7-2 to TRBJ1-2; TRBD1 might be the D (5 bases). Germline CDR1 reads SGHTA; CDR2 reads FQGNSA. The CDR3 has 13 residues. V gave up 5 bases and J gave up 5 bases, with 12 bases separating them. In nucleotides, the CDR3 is TGTGCCAGCAGCCCGGGACGGCCATATGGCTACACCTTC. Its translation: CASSPGRPYGYTF.

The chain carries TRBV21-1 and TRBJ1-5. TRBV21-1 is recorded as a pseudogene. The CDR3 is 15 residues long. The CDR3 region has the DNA TGTGCCAGCAGCAAAGGGGGGGCGTACAATCAGCCCCAGCATTTT. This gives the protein CASSKGGAYNQPQHF.

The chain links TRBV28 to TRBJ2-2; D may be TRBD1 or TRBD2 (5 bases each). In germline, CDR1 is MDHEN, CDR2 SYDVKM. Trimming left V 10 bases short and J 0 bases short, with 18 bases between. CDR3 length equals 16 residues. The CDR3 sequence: CATDRGANPNTGELFF. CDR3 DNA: TGTGCCACTGACCGGGGCGCGAACCCGAACACCGGGGAGCTGTTTTTT.

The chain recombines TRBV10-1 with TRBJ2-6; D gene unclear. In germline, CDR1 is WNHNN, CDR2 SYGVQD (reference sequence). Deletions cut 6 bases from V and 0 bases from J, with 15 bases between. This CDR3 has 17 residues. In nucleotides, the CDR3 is TGCGCCAGCAGCCCGGGCCTTACAAACTCTGGGGCCAACGTCCTGACTTTC. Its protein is CASSPGLTNSGANVLTF.

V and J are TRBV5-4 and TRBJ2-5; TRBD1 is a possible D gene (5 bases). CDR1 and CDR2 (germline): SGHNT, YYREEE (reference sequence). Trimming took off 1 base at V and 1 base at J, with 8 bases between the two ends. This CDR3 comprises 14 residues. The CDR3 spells CASSLNRGQETQYF. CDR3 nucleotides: TGTGCCAGCAGCTTGAATAGGGGCCAAGAGACCCAGTACTTC.

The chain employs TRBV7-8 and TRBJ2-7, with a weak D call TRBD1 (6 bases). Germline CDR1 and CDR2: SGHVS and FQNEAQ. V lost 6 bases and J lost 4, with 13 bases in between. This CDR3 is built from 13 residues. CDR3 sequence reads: CASSSGERYEQYF. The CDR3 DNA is TGTGCCAGCAGTTCAGGGGAGCGATACGAGCAGTACTTC.

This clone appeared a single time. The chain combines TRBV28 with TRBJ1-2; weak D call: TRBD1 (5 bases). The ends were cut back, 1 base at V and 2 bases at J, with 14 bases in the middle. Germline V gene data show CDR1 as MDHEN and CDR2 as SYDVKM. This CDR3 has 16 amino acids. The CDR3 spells CASSLYVGGENYGYTF. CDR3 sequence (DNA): TGTGCCAGCAGTTTATATGTTGGGGGGGAGAACTATGGCTACACCTTC.

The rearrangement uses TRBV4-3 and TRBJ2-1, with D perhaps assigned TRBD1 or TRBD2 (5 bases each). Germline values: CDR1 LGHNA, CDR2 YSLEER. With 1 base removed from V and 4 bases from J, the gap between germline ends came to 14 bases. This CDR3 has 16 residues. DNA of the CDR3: TGCGCCAGCAGCCAAGGAGCCGGGACCGTTTACAATGAGCAGTTCTTC. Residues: CASSQGAGTVYNEQFF.

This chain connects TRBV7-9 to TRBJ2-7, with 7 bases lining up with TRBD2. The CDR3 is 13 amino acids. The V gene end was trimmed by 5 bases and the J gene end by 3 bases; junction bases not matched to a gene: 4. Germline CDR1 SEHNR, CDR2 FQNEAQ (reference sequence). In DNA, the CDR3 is TGTGCCAGCAGCCGCGGGGGACTCTACGAGCAGTACTTC. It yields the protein CASSRGGLYEQYF.

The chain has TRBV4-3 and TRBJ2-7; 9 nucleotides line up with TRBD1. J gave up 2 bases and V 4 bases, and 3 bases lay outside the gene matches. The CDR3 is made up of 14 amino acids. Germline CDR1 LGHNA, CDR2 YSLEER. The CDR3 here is CASSPDRGPYEQYF. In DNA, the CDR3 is TGCGCCAGCAGCCCGGACAGGGGCCCCTACGAGCAGTACTTC.

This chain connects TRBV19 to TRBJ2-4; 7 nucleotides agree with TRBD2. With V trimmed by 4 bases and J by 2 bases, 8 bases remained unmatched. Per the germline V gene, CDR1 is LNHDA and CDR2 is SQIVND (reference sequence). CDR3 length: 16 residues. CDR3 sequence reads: CASSSSTGTTKNIQYF. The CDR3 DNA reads TGTGCCAGTAGTAGCTCCACCGGGACTACCAAAAACATTCAGTACTTC.

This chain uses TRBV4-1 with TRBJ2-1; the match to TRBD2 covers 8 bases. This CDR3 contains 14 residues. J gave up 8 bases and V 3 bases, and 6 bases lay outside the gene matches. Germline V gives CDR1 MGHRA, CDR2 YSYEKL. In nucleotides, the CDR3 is TGCGCCAGCAGCCAGCGGGGGGACAATTATGAGCAGTTCTTC. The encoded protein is CASSQRGDNYEQFF.

CDR3 DNA sequence: TGTGCCAGCAGCTTAAATAGGGGGCGCGTATTTGGAAACACCATATATTTT. It codes for CASSLNRGRVFGNTIYF. This rearrangement joins TRBV7-2 to TRBJ1-3, with TRBD1 matching 7 bases. Trimming at V came to 2 bases and at J to 3 bases, leaving 10 bases not matched to a gene. The CDR3 is made up of 17 amino acids. Germline lookup yields CDR1 SGHTA and CDR2 FQGNSA.

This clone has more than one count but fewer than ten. CDR3 nucleotide sequence: TGTGCCATCCCATCCCCGGGCGGGGAGAACACCGGGGAGCTGTTTTTT. Translating gives CAIPSPGGENTGELFF. V usage is TRBV2 and J usage is TRBJ2-2, with a tentative D call TRBD2 (6 bases). V dropped 10 bases and J dropped 1 base, with 19 bases sitting between them. CDR3 length: 16 residues. Germline V gene data show CDR1 as SNHLY and CDR2 as FYNNEI. The whole variable domain, remainder taken from reference TRBV2 and TRBJ2-2, is EPEVTQTPSHQVTQMGQEVILRCVPISNHLYFYWYRQILGQKVEFLVSFYNNEISEKSEIFDDQFSVERPDGSNFTLKIRSTKLEDSAMYFCAIPSPGGENTGELFFGEGSRLTVL.

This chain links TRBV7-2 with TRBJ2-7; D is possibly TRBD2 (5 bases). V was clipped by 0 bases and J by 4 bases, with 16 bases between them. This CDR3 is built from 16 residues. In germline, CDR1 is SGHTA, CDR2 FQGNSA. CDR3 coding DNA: TGTGCCAGCAGCTTAGCTTCCGGGGATCTTGCGTACGAGCAGTACTTC. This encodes CASSLASGDLAYEQYF.

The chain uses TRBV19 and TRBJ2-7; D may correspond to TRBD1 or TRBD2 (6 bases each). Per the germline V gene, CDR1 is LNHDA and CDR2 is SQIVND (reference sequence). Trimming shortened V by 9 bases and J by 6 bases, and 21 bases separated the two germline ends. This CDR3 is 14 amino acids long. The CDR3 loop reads CARSLGGLRFEQYF. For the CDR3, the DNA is TGTGCCAGGTCCTTGGGGGGCCTCCGATTCGAGCAGTACTTC.

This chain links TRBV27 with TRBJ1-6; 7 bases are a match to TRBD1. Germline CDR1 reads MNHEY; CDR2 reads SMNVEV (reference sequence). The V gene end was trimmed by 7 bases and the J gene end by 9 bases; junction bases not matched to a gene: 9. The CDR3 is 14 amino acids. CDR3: CASIPGRGGSPLHF. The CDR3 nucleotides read TGTGCCAGCATCCCGGGCAGGGGGGGTTCACCCCTCCACTTT.

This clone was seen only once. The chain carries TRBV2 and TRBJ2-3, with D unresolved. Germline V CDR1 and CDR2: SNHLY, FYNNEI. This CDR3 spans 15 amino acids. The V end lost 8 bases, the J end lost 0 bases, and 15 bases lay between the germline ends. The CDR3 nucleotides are TGTGCCAGCGGTACGGCCAGAACTAGCACAGATACGCAGTATTTT. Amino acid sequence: CASGTARTSTDTQYF.

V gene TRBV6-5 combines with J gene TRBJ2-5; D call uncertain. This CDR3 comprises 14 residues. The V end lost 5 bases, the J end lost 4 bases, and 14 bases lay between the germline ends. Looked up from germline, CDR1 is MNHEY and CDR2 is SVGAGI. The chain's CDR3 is CASSENWFLETQYF. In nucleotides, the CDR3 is TGTGCCAGCAGTGAAAATTGGTTTCTAGAGACCCAGTACTTC.

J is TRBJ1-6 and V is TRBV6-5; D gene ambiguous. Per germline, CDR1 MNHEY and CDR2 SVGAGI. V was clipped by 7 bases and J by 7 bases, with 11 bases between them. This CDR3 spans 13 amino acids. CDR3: CASTRARNSPLHF. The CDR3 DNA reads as TGTGCCAGCACCCGGGCCCGAAATTCACCCCTCCACTTT.

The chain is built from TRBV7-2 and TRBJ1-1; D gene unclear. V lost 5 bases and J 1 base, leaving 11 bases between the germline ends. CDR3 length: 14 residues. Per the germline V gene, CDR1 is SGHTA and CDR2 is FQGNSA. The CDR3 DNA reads TGTGCCAGCAGCCCTAGTGGAACGAACACTGAAGCTTTCTTT. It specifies CASSPSGTNTEAFF.

CDR3 sequence reads: CASSPIRVNEKLFF. CDR3 DNA sequence: TGTGCCAGCTCACCAATTAGGGTTAATGAAAAACTGTTTTTT. J is TRBJ1-4 and V is TRBV18, with unresolved D. In germline, CDR1 is KGHSH, CDR2 LQKENI. This CDR3 has 14 residues. The V end lost 2 bases, the J end lost 4 bases, and 8 bases lay between the germline ends.

The CDR3 reads CASSYGQGGGYTF. Here the CDR3 DNA reads TGTGCCAGCAGTTACGGACAGGGAGGCGGCTACACCTTC. V usage is TRBV6-5 and J usage is TRBJ1-2; 8 bases are shared with TRBD1. V gave up 2 bases and J gave up 8 bases; unmatched junction bases: 4. CDR1 is MNHEY and CDR2 is SVGAGI in the germline V gene. The CDR3 contains 13 residues.

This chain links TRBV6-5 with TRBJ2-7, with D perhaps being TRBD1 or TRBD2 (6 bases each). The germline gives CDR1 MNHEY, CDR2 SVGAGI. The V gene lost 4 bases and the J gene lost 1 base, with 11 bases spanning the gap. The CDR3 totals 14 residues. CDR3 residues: CASSFGGRSYEQYF. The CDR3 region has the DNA TGTGCCAGCAGTTTTGGGGGGCGGTCCTACGAGCAGTACTTC.